These 22 T cell receptor beta chains originate from one sample sequenced in a study of blood T cells in healthy people across ages. Primed by a sample-barcoded 5' primer and a J-beta primer mix, a second PCR proceeded for 7 to 11 cycles. TCRdb redid the calling of the 5' RACE reads with MiXCR, one entry per CDR3 protein. This table holds some 1.5 million distinct CDR3 sequences, 28% found once. The sequenced sample consisted of blood. These receptors originate from a woman in her twenties or thirties in good health.

Only one count was recorded for this clonotype. The chain carries TRBV6-6 and TRBJ2-1; D not resolved. The DNA end lines up better with TRBJ2-7; the J call may be wrong. CDR1 MNHNY and CDR2 SVGAGI come from the germline V gene (reference sequence). The CDR3 has 14 amino acids. The CDR3 DNA follows: TGTGCCAGTAATCAGGAAGGCGGTTCCTACGAGCAGTACTTC. It encodes CASNQEGGSYEQYF.

This clonotype was seen repeatedly, ten times or more. The genes are TRBV7-2 and TRBJ2-5; either TRBD1 or TRBD2 may fit D (5 bases each). This CDR3 contains 12 residues. Trimming removed 5 bases at V and 7 bases at J, with 11 bases between. Per germline, CDR1 SGHTA and CDR2 FQGNSA. The CDR3: CASSQRGVTQYF. CDR3 sequence (DNA): TGTGCCAGCAGCCAACGGGGCGTGACCCAGTACTTC.

The chain links TRBV10-2 to TRBJ2-1, with 10 positions matching TRBD2. J gave up 6 bases and V 3 bases, and 5 bases lay outside the gene matches. Germline-derived CDR1 and CDR2 are WSHSY and SAAADI. The CDR3 loop spans 15 amino acids. For the CDR3, the DNA is TGCGCCAGCAGTGACCCTAGCGGGAGAGGCAATGAGCAGTTCTTC. Amino acids: CASSDPSGRGNEQFF.

The gene calls are TRBV20-1 and TRBJ2-7, with a weak D call TRBD1 (6 bases). The CDR3 consists of 15 residues. CDR1 and CDR2 (germline): DFQATT, SNEGSKA (reference sequence). Trimming removed 0 bases at V and 2 bases at J, with 14 bases between. The CDR3 is CSARESEWDTYEQYF. The CDR3 DNA reads as TGCAGTGCTAGAGAGTCCGAATGGGACACCTACGAGCAGTACTTC.

The chain links TRBV7-2 to TRBJ1-2; D not certain. V was clipped by 6 bases and J by 7 bases, with 9 bases between them. The CDR3 has 11 amino acids. Germline V CDR1 and CDR2: SGHTA, FQGNSA. The CDR3 region is CASRLVRGYTF. The CDR3 bases are TGTGCCAGCAGACTAGTTCGTGGCTACACCTTC.

This sequence joins TRBV6-5 and TRBJ2-1; D might be TRBD2 (6 bases). V lost 3 bases and J 6 bases, leaving 15 bases between the germline ends. The CDR3 spans 15 residues. CDR1 and CDR2 (germline): MNHEY, SVGAGI. The CDR3 loop reads CASSYRTGVFNEQFF. DNA of the CDR3: TGTGCCAGCAGTTATAGAACGGGAGTATTCAATGAGCAGTTCTTC.

Comment on this clonotype: This clone may be a read error of a much larger clone one base away. The rearrangement joins TRBV7-2 to TRBJ2-5, with TRBD1 matching over 8 bases. This CDR3 is 14 amino acids long. The germline gives CDR1 SGHTA, CDR2 FQGNSA. V was clipped by 6 bases and J by 0 bases; unmatched bases: 3. Here the CDR3 DNA reads TGTGCCAGCAGTTGGGACAGGAACCAAGAGACCCAGTACTTC. It yields the protein CASSWDRNQETQYF.

The chain carries TRBV9 and TRBJ1-1; D may be TRBD1 (6 bases). The ends were cut back, 3 bases at V and 1 base at J, with 13 bases in the middle. The CDR3 has 15 residues. Germline V gene sequence: CDR1 SGDLS, CDR2 YYNGEE. The CDR3 coding sequence is TGTGCCAGCAGCGCCAGGGGCAGGGAGAACACTGAAGCTTTCTTT. Amino acids: CASSARGRENTEAFF.

Points on this clonotype: One junction end does not reproduce the germline sequence, and a read error may be involved. In nucleotides, the CDR3 is TGCAGCGCCAAAAATAGCGGGGGGGCCGGGAATGAACAGTTCTTC. This sequence encodes CSAKNSGGAGNEQFF. V usage is TRBV29-1 and J usage is TRBJ2-1, with 11 nucleotides matching TRBD2. Germline CDR1 reads SQVTM; CDR2 reads ANQGSEA. The CDR3 totals 15 residues.

The rearrangement joins TRBV5-1 to TRBJ1-2, with a weak D call TRBD1 (6 bases). This CDR3 is 13 amino acids long. Germline CDR1 and CDR2: SGHRS and YFSETQ. Trimming took 4 bases from V and 10 from J, leaving 17 bases between them. CDR3 DNA sequence: TGCGCCAGCAGCCGTACAGGGTACCCGACCTACACCTTC. Translating gives CASSRTGYPTYTF.

The gene calls are TRBV7-2 and TRBJ1-1; no clear D gene. Trimming shortened V by 1 base and J by 10 bases, and 4 bases separated the two germline ends. Germline values: CDR1 SGHTA, CDR2 FQGNSA. The CDR3 totals 10 residues. The CDR3 region is CASSLGTAFF. CDR3 nucleotides: TGTGCCAGCAGCTTAGGGACAGCTTTCTTT.

The chain combines TRBV7-2 with TRBJ2-6, with D unresolved. Germline CDR1 SGHTA, CDR2 FQGNSA. The ends were cut back, 2 bases at V and 0 bases at J, with 8 bases in the middle. This CDR3 comprises 16 residues. For the CDR3, the DNA is TGTGCCAGCAGCTTACTTTGGTTCTCTGGGGCCAACGTCCTGACTTTC. Its translation: CASSLLWFSGANVLTF.

V is TRBV29-1 and J is TRBJ2-7, with a tentative D call TRBD2 (5 bases). Per the germline V gene, CDR1 is SQVTM and CDR2 is ANQGSEA. The V end lost 6 bases, the J end lost 5 bases, and 14 bases lay between the germline ends. This CDR3 is 12 amino acids long. In DNA, the CDR3 is TGCAGCGTACGGGAAACAGCCCACGAGCAGTACTTC. This translates into CSVRETAHEQYF.

This clonotype turned up a few times. The gene calls are TRBV28 and TRBJ1-1; no clear D. Deletions cut 5 bases from V and 2 bases from J, with 12 bases between. CDR1 is MDHEN and CDR2 is SYDVKM in the germline V gene. The CDR3 sequence is 14 residues long. CDR3 region: CASSGRRTNTEAFF. CDR3 in DNA: TGTGCCAGCAGTGGACGACGGACCAACACTGAAGCTTTCTTT.

There are a few counts of this clonotype. The gene calls are TRBV4-3 and TRBJ2-3; D not resolved. CDR3 size: 15 residues. The germline V gene encodes CDR1 LGHNA and CDR2 YSLEER. With 0 bases removed from V and 4 bases from J, the gap between germline ends came to 11 bases. CDR3 amino acids: CASSQERHGSDTQYF. The CDR3 nucleotides read TGCGCCAGCAGCCAAGAGCGTCACGGGTCAGATACGCAGTATTTT.

As for this clonotype: A much larger clone differs from this one at a single base, so this may be a read error. The rearrangement links TRBV3-1 to TRBJ2-7; 7 bases fit TRBD1. CDR1 and CDR2 from the germline V gene are LGHDT and YNNKEL (reference sequence). CDR3 length: 14 residues. J lost 7 bases, V lost 3 bases, and 9 bases had no gene match. This chain's CDR3 is CASSQSTGLDEQYF. DNA for the CDR3: TGTGCCAGCAGCCAGTCGACAGGGTTAGATGAGCAGTACTTC.

Many counts were recorded for this clonotype. CDR3 bases: TGCAGCGCCGAGCGGACAGGGGGCTACTATGGCTACACCTTC. Its translation is CSAERTGGYYGYTF. The J gene is TRBJ1-2, the V gene TRBV29-1; 11 positions agree with TRBD1. From germline, CDR1 is SQVTM and CDR2 ANQGSEA. This CDR3 has 14 residues. Trimming at V came to 7 bases and at J to 3 bases, leaving 7 bases not matched to a gene.

This clonotype showed up just a few times. V is TRBV12-3 or TRBV12-4 and J is TRBJ1-2, with D possibly TRBD1 on 6 matching bases. The ends were cut back, 7 bases at V and 4 bases at J, with 19 bases in the middle. CDR3 length: 15 residues. The CDR3 coding sequence is TGTGCCAGCACGGGGAATTCGTGGGGGGCCTATGGCTACACCTTC. The encoded protein is CASTGNSWGAYGYTF.

The V and J genes are TRBV27 and TRBJ2-5; TRBD1 aligns across 9 bases. CDR1 is MNHEY and CDR2 is SMNVEV in the germline V gene (reference sequence). V shed 6 bases, J shed 11 bases, and the junction held 13 bases outside the gene matches. The CDR3 length is 14 residues. The CDR3 DNA sequence: TGTGCCAGCAGCCGGGACAGGGAAGACAATGAGCAGTACTTC. Translation gives CASSRDREDNEQYF.

A few counts support this clonotype. The CDR3, as DNA: TGTGCCACCTCCCTGGAGCCCACAGATACGCAGTATTTT. Translation gives CATSLEPTDTQYF. The chain links TRBV5-6 to TRBJ2-3; D is unresolved. The V and J ends lost 9 bases and 2 bases respectively, with 13 bases between them. This CDR3 has 13 amino acids. The V gene's germline CDR1 is SGHDT and CDR2 YYEEEE.

Comment on this clonotype: The junction departs from the called germline gene at one end, perhaps through a read error. The chain recombines TRBV20-1 with TRBJ2-1, with no clear D. CDR3 size: 13 residues. Germline CDR1 reads DFQATT; CDR2 reads SNEGSKA (reference sequence). The CDR3 loop reads CSARVPLNSEQCF. In DNA form, the CDR3 reads TGCAGTGCTAGAGTCCCTCTAAACAGTGAGCAGTGCTTC.

The chain combines TRBV7-2 with TRBJ2-1; 15 bases match TRBD2. Germline values: CDR1 SGHTA, CDR2 FQGNSA. Losses at the gene ends were 5 bases for V and 2 bases for J; bases not matched to a gene: 10. The CDR3 is 19 residues long. Here the CDR3 reads CASSPSGLAGGSAYNEQFF. CDR3 coding DNA: TGTGCCAGCAGCCCGTCGGGACTAGCGGGAGGATCGGCCTACAATGAGCAGTTCTTC. Full variable domain (rest looked up from reference TRBV7-2 and TRBJ2-1): GAGVSQSPSNKVTEKGKDVELRCDPISGHTALYWYRQSLGQGLEFLIYFQGNSAPDKSGLPSDRFSAERTGGSVSTLTIQRTQQEDSAVYLCASSPSGLAGGSAYNEQFFGPGTRLTVL.